This T cell receptor beta chain was sequenced for a study of T cell repertoires in cytomegalovirus infection. Study-wide background: Public TCR beta signatures indicated both CMV infection and matching HLA type.

A word on this clonotype: Antigen specificity is unknown.

TCRdb processed the reads anew with MiXCR; each CDR3 protein has one entry. The table lists roughly 200,000 distinct CDR3 sequences, about 38% of them singletons. V lost 1 base, J lost 0 bases, and 2 bases stayed unmatched. The CDR3 covers 16 residues. CDR1 SGHVS and CDR2 FNYEAQ come from the germline V gene. This chain joins TRBV7-6 and TRBJ2-2; 7 nucleotides agree with TRBD1. The sequence was collected from a human donor in good health (CMV status not recorded). Some clones in this sample may be carry-over from other donors' samples. This specimen consisted of CD8+ T cells from cultured PBMCs, obtained from culture after CMV antigen stimulation. The CDR3 DNA is TGTGCCAGCAGCTTAGAACAGGGGACGAACACCGGGGAGCTGTTTTTT. Translation: CASSLEQGTNTGELFF.